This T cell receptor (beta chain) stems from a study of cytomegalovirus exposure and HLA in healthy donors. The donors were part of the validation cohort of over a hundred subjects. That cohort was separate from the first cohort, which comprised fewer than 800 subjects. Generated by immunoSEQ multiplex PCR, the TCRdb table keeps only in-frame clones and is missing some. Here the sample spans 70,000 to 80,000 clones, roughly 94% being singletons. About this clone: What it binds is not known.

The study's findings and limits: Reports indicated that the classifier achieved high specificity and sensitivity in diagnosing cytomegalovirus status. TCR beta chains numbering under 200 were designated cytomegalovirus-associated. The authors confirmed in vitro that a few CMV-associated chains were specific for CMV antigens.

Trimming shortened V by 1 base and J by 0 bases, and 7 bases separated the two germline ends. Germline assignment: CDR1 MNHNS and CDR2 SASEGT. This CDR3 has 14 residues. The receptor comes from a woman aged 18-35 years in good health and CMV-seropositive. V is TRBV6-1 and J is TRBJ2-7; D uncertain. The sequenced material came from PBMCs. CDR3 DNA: TGTGCCAGCAGTGAAGTATTTAGCTCCTACGAGCAGTACTTC. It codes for CASSEVFSSYEQYF.